Below, 22 T cell receptor beta chains from the same sample are listed, as sequenced in a study of T cell repertoires in cytomegalovirus infection. TCRdb ran MiXCR on the reads and lists one entry per CDR3 protein. The data contain 110,000 or so distinct CDR3 sequences, over 25% of them seen just once; the ten biggest clones take up 41%. Their cognate antigens are unknown. Sequenced here: CD8+ T cells from cultured PBMCs, sampled from culture after CMV antigen stimulation. Receptors originate from a human donor in good health (CMV status not recorded). Some clones in this sample may be carry-over from other donors' samples.

The rearrangement joins TRBV5-1 to TRBJ2-7; D is unclear. From germline, CDR1 is SGHRS and CDR2 YFSETQ. Trimming pared 7 bases from V and 4 bases from J, leaving 9 bases between. There are 11 residues in the CDR3. CDR3 in amino acids: CASRWAYEQYF. CDR3 coding DNA: TGCGCCAGCCGCTGGGCTTACGAGCAGTACTTC.

The V and J genes are TRBV20-1 and TRBJ2-7; D is perhaps TRBD1 (5 bases). There are 18 residues in the CDR3. V lost 6 bases to trimming and J lost 0 bases, with 27 bases between them. Germline lookup yields CDR1 DFQATT and CDR2 SNEGSKA (reference sequence). This CDR3 is CSAISKDGGDRRSYEQYF. DNA of the CDR3: TGCAGTGCCATAAGCAAAGACGGCGGAGACAGACGCTCCTACGAGCAGTACTTC.

This chain links TRBV7-4 with TRBJ2-5; TRBD2 might be the D (6 bases). The CDR3 is made up of 13 amino acids. The V end was cut by 3 bases, the J end by 1 base, with 6 bases between. CDR1 SGHVT and CDR2 SQSDAQ come from the germline V gene. CDR3 nucleotides: TGTGCCAGCAGCTTCGGGGGCCAAGAGACCCAGTACTTC. Translated: CASSFGGQETQYF.

V gene TRBV27 combines with J gene TRBJ2-7; 8 nucleotides match TRBD2. J lost 3 bases, V lost 2 bases, and 12 bases had no gene match. The germline gives CDR1 MNHEY, CDR2 SMNVEV (reference sequence). This CDR3 is built from 17 residues. The CDR3 spells CASSLMWPAGDFYEQYF. The CDR3 DNA is TGTGCCAGCAGTTTAATGTGGCCAGCGGGGGATTTCTACGAGCAGTACTTC.

This clonotype was seen more than once but under ten times. The chain employs TRBV7-9 and TRBJ1-3; D may be TRBD1 (5 bases). The V end lost 6 bases, the J end lost 8 bases, and 23 bases lay between the germline ends. This CDR3 comprises 16 residues. In germline, CDR1 is SEHNR, CDR2 FQNEAQ (reference sequence). For the CDR3, the DNA is TGTGCCAGCAGAAAAAGACAGCTCTCTTCAACTGACACCATATATTTT. This encodes CASRKRQLSSTDTIYF. The full variable domain, completed using reference TRBV7-9 and TRBJ1-3, is DTGVSQNPRHKITKRGQNVTFRCDPISEHNRLYWYRQTLGQGPEFLTYFQNEAQLEKSRLLSDRFSAERPKGSFSTLEIQRTEQGDSAMYLCASRKRQLSSTDTIYFGEGSWLTVV.

This chain links TRBV12-3 or TRBV12-4 with TRBJ1-6; D unresolved. V shed 3 bases and J shed 4 bases, with 10 bases lying between them. This CDR3 is built from 15 residues. The CDR3 loop is CASSLLPPYNSPLHF. The DNA for the CDR3 is TGTGCCAGCAGTTTGCTCCCCCCGTATAATTCACCCCTCCACTTT.

CDR3 sequence reads: CASSVARGGLTSTDTQYF. The CDR3 region has the DNA TGTGCCAGCAGCGTAGCTCGGGGGGGACTCACTAGCACAGATACGCAGTATTTT. V and J are TRBV9 and TRBJ2-3; 8 bases are shared with TRBD2. Germline CDR1 and CDR2: SGDLS and YYNGEE. CDR3 length equals 18 residues. The ends lost 0 bases at V and 0 bases at J; junction bases unmatched: 9.

The chain links TRBV7-2 to TRBJ1-4; D is unclear. Germline-derived CDR1 and CDR2 are SGHTA and FQGNSA. The CDR3 length is 14 residues. The V and J ends lost 2 bases and 4 bases respectively, with 8 bases between them. The CDR3 coding sequence is TGTGCCAGCAGCTTACTGCAGGTTAATGAAAAACTGTTTTTT. It codes for CASSLLQVNEKLFF.

V gene TRBV19 combines with J gene TRBJ2-1; TRBD1 is a possible D gene (6 bases). Germline V lookup: CDR1 LNHDA, CDR2 SQIVND (reference sequence). The germline V and J ends were trimmed by 1 base and 5 bases, with 12 bases remaining between them. The CDR3 is 15 residues long. CDR3 region: CASSIGQGINNEQFF. CDR3 coding DNA: TGTGCCAGTAGTATAGGTCAGGGGATAAACAATGAGCAGTTCTTC.

The V gene is TRBV6-5, the J gene TRBJ2-7; a possible D gene is TRBD1 (6 bases). V lost 3 bases and J 0 bases, leaving 12 bases between the germline ends. This CDR3 comprises 15 residues. Germline V gives CDR1 MNHEY, CDR2 SVGAGI. The CDR3 DNA reads TGTGCCAGCAGTTATAAACCGGACAGCTCCTACGAGCAGTACTTC. Residues: CASSYKPDSSYEQYF.

This clonotype was recorded at least ten times. The gene calls are TRBV7-2 and TRBJ1-6; D is ambiguous. Germline-derived CDR1 and CDR2 are SGHTA and FQGNSA. The V and J ends lost 6 bases and 8 bases respectively, with 8 bases between them. There are 12 residues in the CDR3. CDR3 in amino acids: CASRFLDSPLHF. DNA of the CDR3: TGTGCCAGCAGATTCTTGGATTCACCCCTCCACTTT.

This clonotype was detected only a few times. The chain combines TRBV6-5 with TRBJ2-7; TRBD1 matches 7 bases. The CDR3 is 15 amino acids. Germline V gives CDR1 MNHEY, CDR2 SVGAGI. Trimming took 2 bases from V and 2 from J; bases not matched to a gene: 6. CDR3 protein: CASSYGGQRTYEQYF. The CDR3, as DNA: TGTGCCAGCAGTTACGGGGGACAGAGGACCTACGAGCAGTACTTC.

This clonotype was recorded a few times. The chain employs TRBV2 and TRBJ1-2; unclear D gene. V lost 3 bases and J lost 3, with 11 bases in between. Per the germline V gene, CDR1 is SNHLY and CDR2 is FYNNEI. There are 14 residues in the CDR3. CDR3 amino acids: CASSESGSHYGYTF. DNA for the CDR3: TGTGCCAGCAGTGAGTCCGGCAGCCACTATGGCTACACCTTC. The full variable domain, with the rest looked up from reference TRBV2 and TRBJ1-2, is EPEVTQTPSHQVTQMGQEVILRCVPISNHLYFYWYRQILGQKVEFLVSFYNNEISEKSEIFDDQFSVERPDGSNFTLKIRSTKLEDSAMYFCASSESGSHYGYTFGSGTRLTVV.

This clonotype was found a few times. This sequence joins TRBV7-6 and TRBJ1-1; TRBD1 aligns across 7 bases. This CDR3 has 15 residues. V was clipped by 4 bases and J by 5 bases; unmatched bases: 10. Germline assignment: CDR1 SGHVS and CDR2 FNYEAQ. The chain's CDR3 is CASSYRQGESTEAFF. CDR3 bases: TGTGCCAGCAGCTACAGACAGGGAGAGTCGACTGAAGCTTTCTTT.

The V gene is TRBV14, the J gene TRBJ2-3; 8 bases agree with TRBD2. Germline assignment: CDR1 SGHDN and CDR2 FVKESK. Trimming took 1 base from V and 3 from J; bases not matched to a gene: 9. The CDR3 covers 17 residues. CDR3 in amino acids: CASSQVRLAGGTDTQYF. The CDR3 DNA reads as TGTGCCAGCAGCCAAGTTAGGCTAGCGGGCGGAACAGATACGCAGTATTTT.

This clonotype appeared a few times. The rearrangement links TRBV7-8 to TRBJ1-1, with 7 positions matching TRBD1. Germline V CDR1 and CDR2: SGHVS, FQNEAQ. The CDR3 is 14 residues long. After removal of 4 bases from V and 0 bases from J, the junction contained 2 bases not matched to a gene. Here the CDR3 DNA reads TGTGCCAGCAGCTCAGACAGGGTGAACACTGAAGCTTTCTTT. Translated, it gives CASSSDRVNTEAFF.

This clonotype has a count of ten or more. Written as DNA, the CDR3 is TGTGCCACCCGATACTCCACAGATACGCAGTATTTT. It translates to CATRYSTDTQYF. The chain employs TRBV6-1 and TRBJ2-3; D not resolved. The CDR3 consists of 12 residues. From germline, CDR1 is MNHNS and CDR2 SASEGT. V lost 10 bases and J 2 bases, leaving 10 bases between the germline ends.

The genes are TRBV5-4 and TRBJ2-2, with unresolved D. This CDR3 has 15 residues. The germline gives CDR1 SGHNT, CDR2 YYREEE (reference sequence). Deletions cut 2 bases from V and 0 bases from J, with 8 bases between. CDR3 loop: CASSFGSANTGELFF. The CDR3 DNA reads TGTGCCAGCAGCTTTGGGTCAGCGAACACCGGGGAGCTGTTTTTT. The full variable domain, in which reference TRBV5-4 and TRBJ2-2 provide the parts outside the CDR3, is ETGVTQSPTHLIKTRGQQVTLRCSSQSGHNTVSWYQQALGQGPQFIFQYYREEENGRGNFPPRFSGLQFPNYSSELNVNALELDDSALYLCASSFGSANTGELFFGEGSRLTVL.

The chain joins TRBV28 to TRBJ2-7, with TRBD1 as a possible D gene (6 bases). Germline V gives CDR1 MDHEN, CDR2 SYDVKM. There are 16 residues in the CDR3. V shed 6 bases and J shed 5 bases, with 23 bases lying between them. CDR3 sequence (DNA): TGTGCCAGCAGCTGGTTTAAGGGGGTGCCCAGCGACGAGCAGTACTTC. Translated, it gives CASSWFKGVPSDEQYF.

In its sample, this clonotype was seen a few times. The V and J genes are TRBV9 and TRBJ2-5; 9 bases agree with TRBD1. Trimming at V came to 5 bases and at J to 3 bases, leaving 17 bases not matched to a gene. Germline V lookup: CDR1 SGDLS, CDR2 YYNGEE. The CDR3 has 18 residues. CDR3 nucleotide sequence: TGTGCCAGCAGGCGGAGAATATACAGGACAGGGGTGAAAGAGACCCAGTACTTC. This translates into CASRRRIYRTGVKETQYF.

The gene calls are TRBV12-3 or TRBV12-4 and TRBJ2-7; 7 bases agree with TRBD1. CDR3 length equals 15 residues. With V trimmed by 6 bases and J by 2 bases, 10 bases remained unmatched. This CDR3 is CASSRTGDPTYEQYF. In DNA, the CDR3 is TGTGCCAGCAGCCGCACAGGGGACCCTACCTACGAGCAGTACTTC.

The sample holds many counts of this clonotype. The V call is TRBV7-2, the J call TRBJ2-2, with D tentatively TRBD1 (5 bases). The V gene's germline CDR1 is SGHTA and CDR2 FQGNSA. The CDR3 totals 16 residues. The V and J ends lost 0 bases and 4 bases respectively, with 12 bases between them. CDR3 DNA sequence: TGTGCCAGCAGCTTAGCTGCCGGGCAGGGCACCGGGGAGCTGTTTTTT. Its protein is CASSLAAGQGTGELFF.